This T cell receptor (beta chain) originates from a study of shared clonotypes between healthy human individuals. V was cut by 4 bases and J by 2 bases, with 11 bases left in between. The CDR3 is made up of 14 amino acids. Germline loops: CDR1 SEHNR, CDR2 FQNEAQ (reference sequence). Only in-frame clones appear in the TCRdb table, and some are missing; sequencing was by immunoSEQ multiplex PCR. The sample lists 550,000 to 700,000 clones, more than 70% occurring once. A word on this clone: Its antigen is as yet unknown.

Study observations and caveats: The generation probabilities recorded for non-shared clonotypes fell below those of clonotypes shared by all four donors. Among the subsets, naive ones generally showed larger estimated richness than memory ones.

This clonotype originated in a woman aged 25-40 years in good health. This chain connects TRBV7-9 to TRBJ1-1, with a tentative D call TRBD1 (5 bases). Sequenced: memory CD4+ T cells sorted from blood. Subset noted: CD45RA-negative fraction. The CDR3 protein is CASSSGTANTEAFF. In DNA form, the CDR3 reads TGTGCCAGCAGCTCCGGGACGGCTAACACTGAAGCTTTCTTT.